Sequencing of this T cell receptor (beta chain) was carried out in a study of blood T cell repertoires in COVID-19. After removal of 6 bases from V and 8 bases from J, the junction contained 7 bases not matched to a gene. In germline, CDR1 is WNHNN, CDR2 SYGVQD (reference sequence). This CDR3 has 13 residues. This clone was detected only once. Here immunoSEQ multiplex PCR was the method, and the copy in TCRdb shows in-frame clones only, minus some. The sample carries 300,000 to 450,000 clones, around 87% recorded once. Sequenced material: PBMCs or T cells enriched from blood (not recorded which). The receptor was isolated from a middle-aged man in a cohort exposed to, infected with or recovered from COVID-19 (not recorded which). V and J are TRBV10-1 and TRBJ1-2; TRBD1 aligns across 9 bases. CDR3 loop: CASSSDRGGGYTF. The DNA of the CDR3 is TGCGCCAGCAGCTCGGACAGGGGAGGAGGCTACACCTTC.